The 24 T cell receptor beta chains below all came from one sample that was sequenced in a study of blood T cell repertoires in COVID-19. Sequencing used immunoSEQ multiplex PCR; TCRdb keeps in-frame clones, though not all of them. The table records roughly 200,000 clones, about four fifths of them present only once. Sequencing was carried out using PBMCs or T cells enriched from blood (not recorded which). The receptors were sampled from a woman in her 30s who had been exposed to COVID-19.

The chain is built from TRBV4-3 and TRBJ1-4, with TRBD1 identical over 7 bases. The CDR3 consists of 16 residues. Germline loops: CDR1 LGHNA, CDR2 YSLEER. The V gene end was trimmed by 3 bases and the J gene end by 8 bases; junction bases not matched to a gene: 12. The CDR3 loop is CASSQGDDRDSEKLFF. The CDR3 DNA reads as TGCGCCAGCAGCCAGGGCGATGACAGGGATTCCGAAAAACTGTTTTTT.

The gene calls are TRBV7-2 and TRBJ1-4, with TRBD1 as a possible D gene (5 bases). Germline V gene sequence: CDR1 SGHTA, CDR2 FQGNSA. Between the trimmed V and J ends, which lost 5 bases and 0 bases, there was a span of 16 bases. The CDR3 is 17 amino acids. The CDR3: CASSAPSDSATNEKLFF. The DNA of the CDR3 is TGTGCCAGCAGCGCGCCGTCCGACAGCGCAACTAATGAAAAACTGTTTTTT.

The V gene is TRBV11-2, the J gene TRBJ2-5, with no clear D. The germline V gene has CDR1 SGHAT and CDR2 FQNNGV. This CDR3 spans 12 amino acids. Trimming shortened V by 3 bases and J by 8 bases, and 10 bases separated the two germline ends. The CDR3 sequence is CASSFPLGTQYF. The CDR3 nucleotides read TGTGCCAGCAGCTTCCCTCTAGGTACCCAGTACTTC.

This sequence joins TRBV24-1 and TRBJ2-5; D perhaps matches TRBD2 (5 bases). The V end lost 2 bases, the J end lost 3 bases, and 9 bases lay between the germline ends. CDR1 is KGHDR and CDR2 is SFDVKD in the germline V gene. The CDR3 is 14 amino acids. The CDR3 reads CATSDWGEEETQYF. CDR3 nucleotide sequence: TGTGCCACCAGTGATTGGGGAGAGGAAGAGACCCAGTACTTC.

This chain uses TRBV2 with TRBJ2-3; the D gene is possibly TRBD2 (5 bases). The V gene's germline CDR1 is SNHLY and CDR2 FYNNEI. CDR3 length equals 14 residues. V lost 4 bases and J 2 bases, leaving 10 bases between the germline ends. The CDR3 coding sequence is TGTGCCAGCAGTGGGACTGAAGCCACAGATACGCAGTATTTT. Translated, it gives CASSGTEATDTQYF.

This clone was detected only a few times. V gene TRBV18 combines with J gene TRBJ1-2; TRBD1 matches 8 bases. Germline V gene data show CDR1 as KGHSH and CDR2 as LQKENI. The CDR3 spans 13 residues. Trimming took 8 bases from V and 2 from J; bases not matched to a gene: 4. In DNA form, the CDR3 reads TGTGCCAGCGCCACAGGGGGGAACTATGGCTACACCTTC. This encodes CASATGGNYGYTF.

This clone occurred a few times. The gene calls are TRBV11-2 and TRBJ1-1; no clear D gene. This CDR3 region has 17 residues. The V gene lost 7 bases and the J gene lost 3 bases, with 24 bases spanning the gap. Germline lookup yields CDR1 SGHAT and CDR2 FQNNGV. The CDR3 is CASTMRAKLDWDTEAFF. The CDR3 nucleotides read TGTGCCAGCACCATGAGGGCCAAGTTGGACTGGGACACTGAAGCTTTCTTT.

The V and J genes are TRBV5-8 and TRBJ2-3; D possibly corresponds to TRBD2 (6 bases). Trimming cost V 8 bases and J 0 bases, with 10 bases left between them. Germline V gene lookup returns CDR1 SGHTS and CDR2 YDEGEE. The CDR3 contains 13 residues. This chain's CDR3 is CAREGTSTDTQYF. CDR3 nucleotide sequence: TGTGCCAGGGAGGGCACTAGCACAGATACGCAGTATTTT.

The V gene is TRBV7-2, the J gene TRBJ2-5; 7 positions agree with TRBD1. The V segment lost 5 bases and the J segment 2 bases; nucleotides outside the gene matches: 11. CDR1 is SGHTA and CDR2 is FQGNSA in the germline V gene. This CDR3 contains 16 residues. The CDR3 DNA follows: TGTGCCAGCAGCCTATCTTCCGGCAGGGGGCAAGAGACCCAGTACTTC. This codes for CASSLSSGRGQETQYF.

The CDR3 spells CASSHSGTGETYEQYF. CDR3 nucleotide sequence: TGCGCCAGCAGCCATTCAGGGACAGGTGAGACCTACGAGCAGTACTTC. V and J are TRBV4-3 and TRBJ2-7; 8 nucleotides agree with TRBD1. This CDR3 contains 16 residues. CDR1 is LGHNA and CDR2 is YSLEER in the germline V gene. The V and J ends lost 3 bases and 2 bases, in that order; junction bases with no gene match: 9.

V and J are TRBV19 and TRBJ2-7, with 7 bases aligning to TRBD1. V was clipped by 0 bases and J by 3 bases; unmatched bases: 5. This CDR3 has 15 amino acids. Germline-derived CDR1 and CDR2 are LNHDA and SQIVND (reference sequence). The DNA for the CDR3 is TGTGCCAGTAGTATAGATGGGACAGCGGACTACGAGCAGTACTTC. Encoded protein: CASSIDGTADYEQYF.

V and J are TRBV19 and TRBJ1-5, with a possible D match to TRBD1 (5 bases). Germline lookup yields CDR1 LNHDA and CDR2 SQIVND (reference sequence). The CDR3 loop spans 15 amino acids. The V end was cut by 2 bases, the J end by 3 bases, with 11 bases between. As DNA, the CDR3 is TGTGCCAGTAGTATATTGCGGACATCCAATCAGCCCCAGCATTTT. Its protein is CASSILRTSNQPQHF.

This rearrangement joins TRBV4-1 to TRBJ1-1; possible D gene TRBD1, 5 bases. V was clipped by 3 bases and J by 7 bases, with 6 bases between them. The CDR3 runs to 11 residues. The germline CDR1 and CDR2 sequences are MGHRA and YSYEKL. CDR3 sequence: CASSQGGEAFF. CDR3 nucleotide sequence: TGCGCCAGCAGCCAGGGGGGTGAAGCTTTCTTT.

The gene calls are TRBV11-2 and TRBJ1-3, with TRBD1 matching 7 bases. This CDR3 spans 14 amino acids. Per germline, CDR1 SGHAT and CDR2 FQNNGV. The V gene end was trimmed by 6 bases and the J gene end by 4 bases; junction bases not matched to a gene: 6. The CDR3 sequence: CASSYRGSGNTIYF. In DNA form, the CDR3 reads TGTGCCAGCAGTTACAGGGGTTCGGGAAACACCATATATTTT.

The chain employs TRBV12-5 and TRBJ2-2, with 8 bases identical to TRBD1. With 1 base clipped from V and 5 bases from J, the junction kept 9 bases outside the gene matches. The CDR3 is 17 residues long. Germline CDR1 is LGHNT and CDR2 is FRNRAP. CDR3 coding DNA: TGTGCTAGTGGTTTGGATCAAACAGGGGGAAGAACCGGGGAGCTGTTTTTT. Translation: CASGLDQTGGRTGELFF.

V gene TRBV30 combines with J gene TRBJ2-7, with D possibly being TRBD2 (6 bases). The V end lost 2 bases, the J end lost 3 bases, and 14 bases lay between the germline ends. Germline CDR1 reads GTSNPN; CDR2 reads SVGIG (reference sequence). The CDR3 contains 14 residues. The CDR3 sequence is CAWSLTGDYYEQYF. CDR3 coding DNA: TGTGCCTGGAGTTTAACGGGGGATTACTACGAGCAGTACTTC.

This chain links TRBV24-1 with TRBJ2-2; 7 nucleotides match TRBD1. The V and J ends lost 4 bases and 4 bases, in that order; junction bases with no gene match: 8. This CDR3 is built from 16 residues. The germline V gene has CDR1 KGHDR and CDR2 SFDVKD. CDR3 residues: CATSDTRTGATGELFF. In DNA form, the CDR3 reads TGTGCCACCAGTGACACCCGGACAGGAGCCACCGGGGAGCTGTTTTTT.

J is TRBJ1-6 and V is TRBV19; 9 bases map to TRBD1. V dropped 5 bases and J dropped 7; count of bases not matched to a gene: 15. CDR3 length: 18 residues. The germline V gene has CDR1 LNHDA and CDR2 SQIVND (reference sequence). CDR3 residues: CASSEIRTGVGRNSPLHF. CDR3 DNA sequence: TGTGCCAGTAGTGAGATTAGGACAGGGGTCGGAAGGAATTCACCCCTCCACTTT.

The J gene is TRBJ1-4, the V gene TRBV4-3, with 7 positions matching TRBD1. Per the germline V gene, CDR1 is LGHNA and CDR2 is YSLEER. CDR3 length: 14 amino acids. Germline trimming cut 4 bases from V and 7 bases from J; bases unmatched to any gene: 6. For the CDR3, the DNA is TGCGCCAGCAGCCCAGACAGGGTTTTTGAAAAACTGTTTTTT. Its protein is CASSPDRVFEKLFF.

The V call is TRBV19, the J call TRBJ2-2; D may be TRBD1 (6 bases). Per the germline V gene, CDR1 is LNHDA and CDR2 is SQIVND (reference sequence). The germline V and J ends were trimmed by 10 bases and 0 bases, with 12 bases remaining between them. This CDR3 has 14 residues. The CDR3 DNA is TGTGCCATCCAAGAGGGGGCGAACACCGGGGAGCTGTTTTTT. Amino acid sequence: CAIQEGANTGELFF.

The chain is built from TRBV29-1 and TRBJ1-2, with 7 bases that match TRBD1. This CDR3 is built from 11 residues. The ends lost 6 bases at V and 10 bases at J; junction bases unmatched: 8. The germline V gene has CDR1 SQVTM and CDR2 ANQGSEA. DNA of the CDR3: TGCAGCGTCTACAGGGGAGGTTCCTACACCTTC. Translating it yields CSVYRGGSYTF.

The chain recombines TRBV12-3 or TRBV12-4 with TRBJ1-1, with D uncertain. The V end lost 2 bases, the J end lost 8 bases, and 6 bases lay between the germline ends. The CDR3 consists of 11 residues. CDR3 bases: TGTGCCAGCAGTTTAACTTGGGAAGCTTTCTTT. As protein: CASSLTWEAFF.

This chain links TRBV2 with TRBJ1-4, with a tentative D call TRBD1 (5 bases). The CDR3 has 13 amino acids. V was shortened by 5 bases and J by 6 bases, with 10 bases between the two germline ends. In germline, CDR1 is SNHLY, CDR2 FYNNEI. For the CDR3, the DNA is TGTGCCAGCAGTAGAGACAGCCATGAAAAACTGTTTTTT. Its translation: CASSRDSHEKLFF.

The chain couples TRBV5-4 to TRBJ2-7, with D possibly TRBD2 on 6 matching bases. Germline V gene data show CDR1 as SGHNT and CDR2 as YYREEE (reference sequence). Trimming stripped 0 bases from V and 5 bases from J, with 15 bases between. This CDR3 comprises 15 residues. DNA for the CDR3: TGTGCCAGCAGCTTGGGGAGGGTAATGTACAACGAGCAGTACTTC. Its translation: CASSLGRVMYNEQYF.